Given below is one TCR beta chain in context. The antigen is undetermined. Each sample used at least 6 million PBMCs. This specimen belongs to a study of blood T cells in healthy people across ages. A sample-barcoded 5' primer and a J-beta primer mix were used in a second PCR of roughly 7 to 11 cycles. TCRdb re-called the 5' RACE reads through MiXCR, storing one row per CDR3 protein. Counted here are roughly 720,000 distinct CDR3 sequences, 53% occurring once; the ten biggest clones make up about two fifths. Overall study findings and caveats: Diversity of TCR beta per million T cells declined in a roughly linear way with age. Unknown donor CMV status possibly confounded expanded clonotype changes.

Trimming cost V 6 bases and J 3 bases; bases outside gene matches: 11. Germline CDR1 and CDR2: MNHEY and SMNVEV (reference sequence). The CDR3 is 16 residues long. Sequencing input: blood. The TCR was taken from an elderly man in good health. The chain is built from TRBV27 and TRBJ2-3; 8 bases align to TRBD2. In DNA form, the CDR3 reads TGTGCCAGCAGCCAGCAGTGGGGCGGGAGGACAGATACGCAGTATTTT. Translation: CASSQQWGGRTDTQYF.